Below are 7 T cell receptor beta chains sequenced from a single sample in a study of T cells after yellow fever vaccination. MiXCR was run by TCRdb on the 5' RACE reads, yielding one entry per CDR3 protein. The table lists a few hundred thousand distinct CDR3 sequences, about 3% of them singletons. The material sequenced was CD4+ T cells sorted from PBMCs, taken 10 days after the yellow fever booster vaccination. The receptor set was obtained from a man aged 18 to 29 who received the YFV17D yellow fever vaccine.

In DNA, the CDR3 is TGCAGCGTAGCTTCTCACAGGGGCTACCGGATGAACACTGAAGCTTTCTTT. Protein product: CSVASHRGYRMNTEAFF. V usage is TRBV29-1 and J usage is TRBJ1-1, with 7 bases identical to TRBD1. Germline CDR1 reads SQVTM; CDR2 reads ANQGSEA. The CDR3 loop spans 17 amino acids. Trimming at V came to 6 bases and at J to 0 bases, leaving 16 bases not matched to a gene.

This clonotype was picked up many times. The chain recombines TRBV6-1 with TRBJ2-7; 10 nucleotides line up with TRBD1. This CDR3 contains 16 residues. Germline trimming cut 6 bases from V and 7 bases from J; bases unmatched to any gene: 15. Looked up from germline, CDR1 is MNHNS and CDR2 is SASEGT. The CDR3 DNA follows: TGTGCCAGCAGAGAGGCGTTGACAGGGGGCTTAATTGAGCAGTACTTC. Translating gives CASREALTGGLIEQYF.

This clonotype has a count of ten or more. The chain joins TRBV6-2 or TRBV6-3 to TRBJ2-7, with D perhaps TRBD1 (5 bases). The germline V gene has CDR1 MNHEY and CDR2 SVGEGT. Trimming cost V 10 bases and J 0 bases, with 16 bases left between them. The CDR3 length is 14 residues. The CDR3 nucleotides read TGTGCCACCACCCACTCCAGGGACTCCTACGAGCAGTACTTC. Translated, it gives CATTHSRDSYEQYF.

The chain recombines TRBV5-1 with TRBJ1-5; a possible D gene is TRBD1 (5 bases). The V gene's germline CDR1 is SGHRS and CDR2 YFSETQ. Trimming cost V 9 bases and J 5 bases, with 21 bases left between them. The CDR3 covers 15 residues. As DNA, the CDR3 is TGCGCCAACCACCGGACACGGGATCTATATCAGCCCCAGCATTTT. Protein sequence: CANHRTRDLYQPQHF.

This clonotype was detected only a few times. In DNA, the CDR3 is TGTGCCAGCAGCTCCCACGGGGGCCTTGGGGAGCTGTTTTTT. Protein product: CASSSHGGLGELFF. The rearrangement links TRBV7-2 to TRBJ2-2; the D call may be TRBD1 or TRBD2 (6 bases each). The CDR3 is 14 residues long. CDR1 SGHTA and CDR2 FQGNSA come from the germline V gene. The germline V and J ends were trimmed by 4 bases and 8 bases, with 14 bases remaining between them.

This clonotype came up a few times. The chain employs TRBV6-2 or TRBV6-3 and TRBJ2-7, with D possibly being TRBD1 (8 bases). The CDR3 runs 14 residues. Germline values: CDR1 MNHEY, CDR2 SVGEGT. Trimming pared 6 bases from V and 4 bases from J, leaving 16 bases between. The CDR3 region is CASSWGGQEYEQYV. The CDR3 DNA follows: TGTGCCAGCAGCTGGGGGGGACAGGAGTACGAGCAGTACGTC.

This clonotype showed up many times. The CDR3 here is CASSPTRDTQYF. The CDR3 DNA sequence: TGTGCCAGCTCACCGACGAGGGATACGCAGTATTTT. The chain uses TRBV18 and TRBJ2-3; D unresolved. With 3 bases removed from V and 6 bases from J, the gap between germline ends came to 7 bases. Germline values: CDR1 KGHSH, CDR2 LQKENI. The CDR3 consists of 12 residues.